A single sample gave rise to the 12 T cell receptor beta chains below, sequenced in a study of cytomegalovirus exposure and HLA in healthy donors. In the PCR, 60 Vbeta and 13 Jbeta primers were used. TCRdb keeps only in-frame clones here, not all; method: immunoSEQ multiplex PCR. The data show about 130,000 clones, with roughly 84% seen just once and 2.5% to 3.5% held by the top ten. Sequenced: PBMCs. These receptors originate from a woman aged 18-29 years in good health and CMV-seropositive.

The chain couples TRBV9 to TRBJ2-5; TRBD2 agrees at 10 bases. Germline V gives CDR1 SGDLS, CDR2 YYNGEE. J was trimmed by 4 bases and V by 0 bases; bases with no gene match: 12. The CDR3 has 18 amino acids. CDR3 in amino acids: CASSVGLQAGGLGETQYF. The DNA for the CDR3 is TGTGCCAGCAGCGTAGGGTTGCAAGCGGGGGGGCTTGGAGAGACCCAGTACTTC.

The chain links TRBV18 to TRBJ1-1; D possibly corresponds to TRBD1 (5 bases). The germline CDR1 and CDR2 sequences are KGHSH and LQKENI. This CDR3 comprises 13 residues. V lost 10 bases and J 3 bases, leaving 15 bases between the germline ends. The CDR3 loop is CATSEGVDTEAFF. DNA of the CDR3: TGTGCCACCTCGGAAGGGGTCGACACTGAAGCTTTCTTT.

As DNA, the CDR3 is TGCGCCAGCAGCTTGGATTGGTCATTAGAACTAAGCTCTGGAAACACCATATATTTT. Amino acid sequence: CASSLDWSLELSSGNTIYF. The chain recombines TRBV5-1 with TRBJ1-3; D is unclear. The CDR3 consists of 19 residues. The V and J ends lost 0 bases and 0 bases respectively, with 19 bases between them. CDR1 and CDR2 (germline): SGHRS, YFSETQ.

CDR3 in DNA: TGTGCCACCTACGGGGGATACTCCTACGAGCAGTACTTC. Protein: CATYGGYSYEQYF. J is TRBJ2-7 and V is TRBV28; D is perhaps TRBD2 (6 bases). The V end lost 10 bases, the J end lost 0 bases, and 13 bases lay between the germline ends. The CDR3 is 13 residues long. Germline V lookup: CDR1 MDHEN, CDR2 SYDVKM.

This clone was counted between two and nine times. The chain links TRBV27 to TRBJ2-1; 8 nucleotides line up with TRBD2. The trim removed 4 bases at V and 8 bases at J, leaving 13 bases unmatched. The CDR3 has 16 amino acids. Looked up from germline, CDR1 is MNHEY and CDR2 is SMNVEV (reference sequence). The CDR3 DNA follows: TGTGCCAGCAGTTCAAGTTTGGCGGGGGGCCCCGATGAGCAGTTCTTC. The encoded protein is CASSSSLAGGPDEQFF.

The genes are TRBV29-1 and TRBJ1-2; TRBD1 matches 7 bases. The germline V gene encodes CDR1 SQVTM and CDR2 ANQGSEA. The CDR3 is 16 residues long. After removal of 2 bases from V and 1 base from J, the junction contained 10 bases not matched to a gene. CDR3 DNA sequence: TGCAGCGTTGAATCCAGGCCCCAGGGGGGTAACTATGGCTACACCTTC. Translating gives CSVESRPQGGNYGYTF.

V is TRBV1 and J is TRBJ2-7; the table's D call TRBD2 went unverified against the DNA. TRBV1 is classified as a pseudogene. There are 15 residues in the CDR3. Written as DNA, the CDR3 is TGCACCAGCAGCCGCTGCGCGGGGGGAATCTACGAGCAGTACTTC. It yields the protein CTSSRCAGGIYEQYF.

V usage is TRBV27 and J usage is TRBJ2-7; 10 bases line up with TRBD2. CDR1 is MNHEY, CDR2 SMNVEV, per germline (reference sequence). The V gene end was trimmed by 3 bases and the J gene end by 2 bases; junction bases not matched to a gene: 1. This CDR3 region has 14 residues. The CDR3 DNA reads as TGTGCCAGCAGTTTTAGCGGGGGGCCCTACGAGCAGTACTTC. Translating gives CASSFSGGPYEQYF.

The V gene is TRBV18, the J gene TRBJ2-3; TRBD1 agrees at 8 bases. This CDR3 has 17 residues. The V gene end was trimmed by 4 bases and the J gene end by 5 bases; junction bases not matched to a gene: 14. The V gene's germline CDR1 is KGHSH and CDR2 LQKENI. CDR3 amino acids: CASSRSMGTGGEDTQYF. CDR3 coding DNA: TGTGCCAGCTCACGATCAATGGGCACAGGGGGTGAAGATACGCAGTATTTT.

The CDR3 sequence is CASSYLDREDTIYF. The CDR3 region has the DNA TGTGCCAGCAGTTACTTGGACAGGGAAGACACCATATATTTT. The chain couples TRBV6-5 to TRBJ1-3, with 8 positions matching TRBD1. CDR3 length equals 14 residues. Losses at the gene ends were 1 base for V and 8 bases for J; bases not matched to a gene: 4. CDR1 is MNHEY and CDR2 is SVGAGI in the germline V gene.

This clone was seen only a few times. The chain is built from TRBV2 and TRBJ1-1; 9 bases are a match to TRBD1. This CDR3 contains 13 residues. The V segment lost 8 bases and the J segment 4 bases; nucleotides outside the gene matches: 5. The germline gives CDR1 SNHLY, CDR2 FYNNEI. The CDR3 protein is CASGTGLTTEAFF. The CDR3 DNA reads TGTGCCAGCGGGACAGGGTTGACCACTGAAGCTTTCTTT.

The genes are TRBV12-5 and TRBJ2-5; 8 nucleotides match TRBD2. V shed 5 bases, J shed 4 bases, and the junction held 6 bases outside the gene matches. Germline V gives CDR1 LGHNT, CDR2 FRNRAP. CDR3 size: 14 residues. The CDR3 loop reads CASGPGGGSETQYF. In DNA form, the CDR3 reads TGTGCTAGTGGTCCGGGGGGGGGCTCAGAGACCCAGTACTTC.